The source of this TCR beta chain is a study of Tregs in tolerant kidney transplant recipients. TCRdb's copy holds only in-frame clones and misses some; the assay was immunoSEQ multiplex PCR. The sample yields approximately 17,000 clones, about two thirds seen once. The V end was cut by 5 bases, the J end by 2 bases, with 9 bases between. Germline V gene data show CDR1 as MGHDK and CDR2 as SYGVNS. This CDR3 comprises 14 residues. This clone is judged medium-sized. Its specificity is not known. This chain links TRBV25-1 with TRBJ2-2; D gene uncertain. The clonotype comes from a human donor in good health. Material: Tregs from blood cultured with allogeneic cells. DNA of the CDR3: TGTGCCAGCAGTAGGAAGTTAAACACCGGGGAGCTGTTTTTT. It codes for CASSRKLNTGELFF.